This entry concerns a single T cell receptor beta chain. Germline V gene lookup returns CDR1 LGHNA and CDR2 YNFKEQ. The J segment lost 5 bases and the V segment lost 1 base, leaving 3 bases of the junction unmatched. The CDR3 consists of 15 residues. This entry comes from a study of blood T cell repertoires in COVID-19. About the study: Acute and convalescent COVID-19 specimens originated in the United States, Italy and Spain. Nucleic acid was either cDNA or gDNA, and it came from T cells, B-cell-depleted T cells, or PBMCs.

In the authors' methods: Amplification from reference gene primers served as the basis for estimated nucleated cell counts. Using immunoSEQ multiplex PCR, the repertoire was profiled, and TCRdb retains in-frame clones only, with some absent. V, J and clone size were drawn from that table, and D and trimming were deduced from the DNA. The sample lists roughly 360,000 clones; over 65% were seen once. The sample was peripheral blood. This receptor was obtained from a human donor with acute or convalescent COVID-19. The donor label of this sample is uncertain. The rearrangement uses TRBV4-2 and TRBJ1-4; 8 positions agree with TRBD1. The chain's CDR3 is CASSQVQGVNEKLFF. The CDR3 nucleotides are TGTGCCAGCAGCCAAGTACAGGGGGTAAATGAAAAACTGTTTTTT.